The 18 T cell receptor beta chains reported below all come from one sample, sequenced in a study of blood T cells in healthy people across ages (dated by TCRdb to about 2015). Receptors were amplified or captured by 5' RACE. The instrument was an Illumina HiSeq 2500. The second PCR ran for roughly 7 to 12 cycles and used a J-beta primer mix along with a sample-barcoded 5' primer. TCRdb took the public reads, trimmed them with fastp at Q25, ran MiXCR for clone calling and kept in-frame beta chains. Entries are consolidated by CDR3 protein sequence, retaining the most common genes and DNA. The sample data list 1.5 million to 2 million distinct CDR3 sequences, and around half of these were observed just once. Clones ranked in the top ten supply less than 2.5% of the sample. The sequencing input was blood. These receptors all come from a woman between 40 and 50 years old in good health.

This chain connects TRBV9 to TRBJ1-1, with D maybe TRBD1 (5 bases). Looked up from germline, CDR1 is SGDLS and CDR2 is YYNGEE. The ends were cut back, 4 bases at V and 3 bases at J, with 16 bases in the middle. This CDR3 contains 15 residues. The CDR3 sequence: CASSQQEGSHTEAFF. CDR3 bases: TGTGCCAGCAGCCAACAGGAGGGGTCGCACACTGAAGCTTTCTTT.

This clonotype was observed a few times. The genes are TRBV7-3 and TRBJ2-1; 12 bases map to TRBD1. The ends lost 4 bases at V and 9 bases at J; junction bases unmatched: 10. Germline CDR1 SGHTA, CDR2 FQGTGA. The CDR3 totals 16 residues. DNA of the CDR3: TGTGCCAGCAGCTCCACCTCCGGGACAGGGGGCGTTGAGCAGTTCTTC. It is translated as CASSSTSGTGGVEQFF. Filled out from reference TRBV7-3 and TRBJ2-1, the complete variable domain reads GAGVSQTPSNKVTEKGKYVELRCDPISGHTALYWYRQSLGQGPEFLIYFQGTGAADDSGLPNDRFFAVRPEGSVSTLKIQRTERGDSAVYLCASSSTSGTGGVEQFFGPGTRLTVL.

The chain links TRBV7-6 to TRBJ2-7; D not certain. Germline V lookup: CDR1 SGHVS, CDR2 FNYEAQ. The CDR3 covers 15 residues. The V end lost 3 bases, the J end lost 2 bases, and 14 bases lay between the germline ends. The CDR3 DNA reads TGTGCCAGCAGCTTGATGCTCGGTCAGACCTACGAGCAGTACTTC. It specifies CASSLMLGQTYEQYF.

CDR3 sequence reads: CASSITGPTNEKLFF. The CDR3 DNA is TGTGCCAGCAGCATTACAGGTCCAACTAATGAAAAACTGTTTTTT. The genes are TRBV7-2 and TRBJ1-4; tentatively, D is TRBD1 (5 bases). V lost 5 bases and J 0 bases, leaving 10 bases between the germline ends. Germline lookup yields CDR1 SGHTA and CDR2 FQGNSA. The CDR3 consists of 15 residues.

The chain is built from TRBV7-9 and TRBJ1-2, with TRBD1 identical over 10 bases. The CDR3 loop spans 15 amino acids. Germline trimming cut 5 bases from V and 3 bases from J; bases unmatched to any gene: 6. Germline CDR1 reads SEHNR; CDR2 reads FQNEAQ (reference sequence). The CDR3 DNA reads TGTGCCAGCAGCCCAACCGGGACAGGGGACTATGGCTACACCTTC. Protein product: CASSPTGTGDYGYTF.

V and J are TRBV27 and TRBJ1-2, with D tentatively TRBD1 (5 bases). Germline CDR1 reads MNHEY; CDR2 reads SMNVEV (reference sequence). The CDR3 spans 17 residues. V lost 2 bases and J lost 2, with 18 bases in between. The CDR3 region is CASSLNTMGGANYGYTF. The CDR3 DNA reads TGTGCCAGCAGTTTAAACACCATGGGAGGGGCCAACTATGGCTACACCTTC.

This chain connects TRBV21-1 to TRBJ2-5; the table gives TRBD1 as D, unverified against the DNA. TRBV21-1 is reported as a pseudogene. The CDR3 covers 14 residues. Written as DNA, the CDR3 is TGTGCCAGCAGCAAAAAAGACAGGGAGGAGACCCAGTACTTC. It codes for CASSKKDREETQYF.

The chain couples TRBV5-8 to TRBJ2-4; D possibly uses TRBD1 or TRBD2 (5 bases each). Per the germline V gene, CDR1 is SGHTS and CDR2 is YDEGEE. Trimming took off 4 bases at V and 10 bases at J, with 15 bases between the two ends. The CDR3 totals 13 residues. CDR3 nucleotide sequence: TGTGCCAGCAGCAGCCGAGGGGAGCGGATTCAGTACTTC. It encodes CASSSRGERIQYF.

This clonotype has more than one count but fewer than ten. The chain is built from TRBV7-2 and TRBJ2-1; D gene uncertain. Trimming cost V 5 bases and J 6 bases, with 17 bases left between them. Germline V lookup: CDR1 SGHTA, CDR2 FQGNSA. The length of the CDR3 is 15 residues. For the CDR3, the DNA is TGTGCCAGCAGCCCACGCTTCCCTGGGATCAATGAGCAGTTCTTC. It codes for CASSPRFPGINEQFF. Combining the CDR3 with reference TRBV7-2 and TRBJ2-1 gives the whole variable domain GAGVSQSPSNKVTEKGKDVELRCDPISGHTALYWYRQSLGQGLEFLIYFQGNSAPDKSGLPSDRFSAERTGGSVSTLTIQRTQQEDSAVYLCASSPRFPGINEQFFGPGTRLTVL.

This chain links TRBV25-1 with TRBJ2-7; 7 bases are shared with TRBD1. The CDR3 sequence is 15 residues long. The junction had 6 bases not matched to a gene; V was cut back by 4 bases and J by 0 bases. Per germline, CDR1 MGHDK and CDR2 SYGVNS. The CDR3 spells CASSVTGVISYEQYF. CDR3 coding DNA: TGTGCCAGCAGTGTAACAGGGGTTATCTCCTACGAGCAGTACTTC.

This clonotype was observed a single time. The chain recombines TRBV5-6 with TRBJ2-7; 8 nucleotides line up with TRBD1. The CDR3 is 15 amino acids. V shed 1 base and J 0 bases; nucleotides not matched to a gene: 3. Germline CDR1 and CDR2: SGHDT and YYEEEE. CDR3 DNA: TGTGCCAGCAGCTTGATTGGGACAGGCTCCTACGAGCAGTACTTC. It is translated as CASSLIGTGSYEQYF.

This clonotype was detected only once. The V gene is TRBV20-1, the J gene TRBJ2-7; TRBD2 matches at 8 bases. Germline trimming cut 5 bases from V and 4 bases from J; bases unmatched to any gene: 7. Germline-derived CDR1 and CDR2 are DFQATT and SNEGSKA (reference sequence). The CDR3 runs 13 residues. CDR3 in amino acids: CSARGTSTYEQYF. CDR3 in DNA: TGCAGTGCTCGTGGGACTAGTACGTACGAGCAGTACTTC.

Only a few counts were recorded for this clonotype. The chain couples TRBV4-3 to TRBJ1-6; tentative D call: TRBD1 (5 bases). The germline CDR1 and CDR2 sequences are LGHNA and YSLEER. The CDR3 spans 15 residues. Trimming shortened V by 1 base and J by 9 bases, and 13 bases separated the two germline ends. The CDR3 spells CASSQGAGMRSPLHF. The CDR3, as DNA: TGCGCCAGCAGCCAAGGAGCAGGGATGCGTTCACCCCTCCACTTT.

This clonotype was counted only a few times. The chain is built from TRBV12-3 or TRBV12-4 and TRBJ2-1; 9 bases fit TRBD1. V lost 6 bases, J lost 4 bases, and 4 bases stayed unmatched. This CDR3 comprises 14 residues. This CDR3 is CASSYRGQYNEQFF. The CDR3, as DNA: TGTGCCAGCAGCTACAGGGGGCAGTACAATGAGCAGTTCTTC.

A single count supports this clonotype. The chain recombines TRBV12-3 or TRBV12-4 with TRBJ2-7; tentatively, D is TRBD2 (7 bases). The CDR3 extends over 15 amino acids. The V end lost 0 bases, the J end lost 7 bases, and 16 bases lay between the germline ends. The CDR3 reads CASSLAGGPLTEQYF. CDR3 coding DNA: TGTGCCAGCAGTTTAGCGGGGGGGCCTTTAACTGAGCAGTACTTC.

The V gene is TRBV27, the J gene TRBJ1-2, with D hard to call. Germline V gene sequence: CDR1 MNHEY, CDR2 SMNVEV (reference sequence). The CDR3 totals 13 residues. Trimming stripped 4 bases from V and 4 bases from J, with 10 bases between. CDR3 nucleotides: TGTGCCAGCAGTTCGGGCTCTAGCTATGGCTACACCTTC. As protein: CASSSGSSYGYTF.

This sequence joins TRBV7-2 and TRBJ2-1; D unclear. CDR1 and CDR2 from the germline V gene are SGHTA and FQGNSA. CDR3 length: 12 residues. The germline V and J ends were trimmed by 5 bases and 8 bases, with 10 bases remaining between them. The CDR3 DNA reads TGTGCCAGCAGCCGTTCGTCGGATGAGCAGTTCTTC. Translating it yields CASSRSSDEQFF.

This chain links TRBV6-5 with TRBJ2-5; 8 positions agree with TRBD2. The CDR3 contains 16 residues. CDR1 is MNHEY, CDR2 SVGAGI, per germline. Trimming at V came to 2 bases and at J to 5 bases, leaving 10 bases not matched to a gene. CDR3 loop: CASSYPLAGGVETQYF. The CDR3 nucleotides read TGTGCCAGCAGTTACCCCTTGGCGGGGGGCGTCGAGACCCAGTACTTC.